Presented here are 3 T cell receptor beta chains from one specimen sequenced in a study of T cell clonality in common variable immunodeficiency. Profiled with immunoSEQ multiplex PCR; TCRdb holds only in-frame clones, not every one. Listed here are 40,000 to 45,000 clones without any singletons, the top ten holding 1.3% to 1.5%. Sequenced: peripheral blood mononuclear cells. These TCRs come from a person aged 18-69 years in good health.

This clone was counted ten times or more. The DNA ends 3 residues before the CDR3 does, and the rest of the CDR3 is filled in from the germline J gene. V and J are TRBV10-2 and TRBJ2-3; 10 bases match TRBD2. The CDR3 consists of 19 residues. Trimming removed 4 bases from V and 2 bases from J; junction bases left unmatched: 15. Germline V gene lookup returns CDR1 WSHSY and CDR2 SAAADI. The covered CDR3 bases are TGCGCCAGCAGTGTACCCCACATCGCACTAGCGGGGTTCACAGATACG. Protein product: CASSVPHIALAGFTDT. The whole CDR3 protein is CASSVPHIALAGFTDTQYF.

This clone was recorded at least ten times. A much larger clone differs by one base, so this may be a read error. From the germline J gene comes the end of the CDR3, since the read stops 3 residues before it. This chain connects TRBV7-3 to TRBJ2-3; no reliable D call. This CDR3 has 13 amino acids. From germline, CDR1 is SGHTA and CDR2 FQGTGA. The sequenced CDR3 bases are TGTGTCAGCAGCCCACAGATAACAGATACG. Translation: CVSSPQITDT. The whole CDR3 protein is CVSSPQITDTQYF.

This clone has at least ten counts. The read comes to an end 3 residues before the CDR3 does, leaving the germline J gene to fill in the end. V and J are TRBV5-1 and TRBJ2-7; D uncertain. The V end lost 0 bases, the J end lost 2 bases, and 3 bases lay between the germline ends. This CDR3 spans 12 amino acids. The V gene's germline CDR1 is SGHRS and CDR2 YFSETQ. The CDR3: CASSLDTYEQYF. The DNA read from the CDR3 is TGCGCCAGCAGCTTGGATACCTACGAG.